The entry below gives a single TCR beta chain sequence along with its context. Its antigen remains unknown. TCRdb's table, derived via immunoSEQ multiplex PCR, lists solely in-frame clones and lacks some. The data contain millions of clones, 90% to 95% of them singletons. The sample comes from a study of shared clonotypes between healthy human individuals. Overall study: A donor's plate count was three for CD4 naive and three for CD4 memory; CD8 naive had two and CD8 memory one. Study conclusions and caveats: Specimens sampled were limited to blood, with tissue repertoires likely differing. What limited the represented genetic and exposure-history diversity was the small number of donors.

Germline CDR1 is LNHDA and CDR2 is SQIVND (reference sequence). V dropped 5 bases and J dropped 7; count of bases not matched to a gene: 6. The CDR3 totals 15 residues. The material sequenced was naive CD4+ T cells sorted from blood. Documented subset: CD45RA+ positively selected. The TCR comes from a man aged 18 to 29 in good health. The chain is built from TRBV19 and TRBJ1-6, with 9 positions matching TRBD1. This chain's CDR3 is CASSSGQGGNSPLHF. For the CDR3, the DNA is TGTGCCAGTAGTTCGGGACAGGGAGGCAATTCACCCCTCCACTTT.